Listed below are T cell receptor beta chains from one sample, sequenced in a study of shared T cell receptors in the human thymus. Repertoires were generated with immunoSEQ multiplex PCR, while TCRdb's copy carries only in-frame clones and drops some. The top ten clones hold over 0.008% of a sample with about 660,000 clones, around 87% of them seen once. These sequences were also reported in another study, on human thymus T cells.

Sequencing was carried out using thymocytes. The receptors come from a boy under three years old with a congenital heart defect. Each CDR3 is given with its conserved first and last residue.

cdr3_aa,v_call,j_call
CASSLEDPGGGMRNTEAFF,TRBV7-9,TRBJ1-1
CASSQNSDGGTF,TRBV5-1,TRBJ1-2
CASSEAAGSDYGYTF,TRBV6-1,TRBJ1-2
CASRLIPGQGCDEQYF,TRBV27,TRBJ2-7
CASSEFRGLTDTQYF,TRBV25-1,TRBJ2-3
CASSPTSGTYEQFF,TRBV2,TRBJ2-1
CASSQEAGQRVCGYTF,TRBV4-3,TRBJ1-2
CASSYYTGRNTGELFF,TRBV6-5,TRBJ2-2
CSVEDKDGTGCHEQYF,TRBV29-1,TRBJ2-7
CAISDGVPVDYEQYF,TRBV10-3,TRBJ2-7
CASSSYGSSHTDTQYF,TRBV27,TRBJ2-3
CASSYSSTVRNTEAFF,TRBV6-5,TRBJ1-1
CASSLSRGSGANVLTF,TRBV27,TRBJ2-6
CASSLAPGEGEKLFF,TRBV5-6,TRBJ1-4
CASSPALRWREGGELFF,TRBV11-3,TRBJ2-2
CASSLGRGTHQETQYF,TRBV7-9,TRBJ2-5
CATSRGKREWREQYF,TRBV15,TRBJ2-7
CASSQEIWHEQFF,TRBV14,TRBJ2-1
CASSLSGTSVSYEQYF,TRBV27,TRBJ2-7
CASSIPRDTLYGYTF,TRBV19,TRBJ1-2
CASSPGQGAGEQYF,TRBV6-6,TRBJ2-7
CASSGMGHEQYF,TRBV2,TRBJ2-7
CASSLEIAPLYNEQFF,TRBV11-2,TRBJ2-1
CATSRGSRATNEKLFF,TRBV15,TRBJ1-4
CASSLAHKYYGYTF,TRBV5-1,TRBJ1-2
CASSPGTGINEQYF,TRBV5-1,TRBJ2-7
CASSWAQGSGNTIYF,TRBV6-6,TRBJ1-3
CASGWQETQYF,TRBV6-5,TRBJ2-5
CAIARYSYNEQFF,TRBV10-3,TRBJ2-1
CASSAKTVDGYTF,TRBV9,TRBJ1-2
CAWSVPGLVGSEQFF,TRBV30,TRBJ2-1
CASSRGWSGYEQYF,TRBV27,TRBJ2-7
CASSLPGAPLNTEAFF,TRBV5-1,TRBJ1-1
CASRGTGGGEQYF,TRBV28,TRBJ2-7
CASSPQRGPGETQYF,TRBV4-2,TRBJ2-5
CASRLAGGPLYEQYF,TRBV6-5,TRBJ2-7
CASRGRTSDSYEQYF,TRBV5-6,TRBJ2-7
CASSSGGQETQYF,TRBV5-1,TRBJ2-5
CASSLHEQGALSYNEQFF,TRBV28,TRBJ2-1
CASSERGTSGRIPDTQYF,TRBV6-1,TRBJ2-3
CASSQDSGTSGSWGTDTQYF,TRBV4-3,TRBJ2-3
CASSLRDLNTEAFF,TRBV11-2,TRBJ1-1
CASSQVVCVGELFF,TRBV4-3,TRBJ2-2
CSVEWHEQFF,TRBV29-1,TRBJ2-1
CASSTPGQLMNTEAFF,TRBV28,TRBJ1-1
CASSQTGTGGQPQHF,TRBV4-2,TRBJ1-5
CASSDPTGGRYEQYF,TRBV5-6,TRBJ2-7
CASSGDSTSYEQYF,TRBV9,TRBJ2-7
CASSPRGSKTDTQYF,TRBV13,TRBJ2-3
CASSLGGQGALNTQYF,TRBV5-4,TRBJ2-3
CASSDGLAGGPVDEQYF,TRBV6-1,TRBJ2-7
CAWSVPEVGFRVNEQYF,TRBV30,TRBJ2-7
CASSQTPLLAGDNNEQFF,TRBV18,TRBJ2-1
CASSPGTENTEAFF,TRBV28,TRBJ1-1
CANRGGRVYEQYF,TRBV19,TRBJ2-7